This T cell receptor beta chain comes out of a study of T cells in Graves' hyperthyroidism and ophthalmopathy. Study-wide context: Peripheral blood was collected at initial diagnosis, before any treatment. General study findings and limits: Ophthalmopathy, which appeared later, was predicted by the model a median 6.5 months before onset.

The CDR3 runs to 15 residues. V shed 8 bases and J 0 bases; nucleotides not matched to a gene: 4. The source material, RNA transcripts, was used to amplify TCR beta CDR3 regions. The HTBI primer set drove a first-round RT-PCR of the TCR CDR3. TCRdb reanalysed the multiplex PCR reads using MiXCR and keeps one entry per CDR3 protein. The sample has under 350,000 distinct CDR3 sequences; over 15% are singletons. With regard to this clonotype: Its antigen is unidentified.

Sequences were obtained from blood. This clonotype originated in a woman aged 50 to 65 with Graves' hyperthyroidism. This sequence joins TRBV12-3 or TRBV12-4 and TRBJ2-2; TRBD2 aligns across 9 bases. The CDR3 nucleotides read TGTGCCAGCCTTGGCGGGGGGGCGAACACCGGGGAGCTGTTTTTT. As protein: CASLGGGANTGELFF.